Following are 10 T cell receptor beta chains from one sample sequenced in a study of blood T cell repertoires in COVID-19. Produced via immunoSEQ multiplex PCR; TCRdb's table is partial and in-frame only. Altogether approximately 77,000 clones are present, 85% being singletons, with the ten largest covering roughly 8.9%. The sequencing input was peripheral blood. These receptors were taken from a man between 50 and 59 years old with COVID-19, enrolled during active disease.

This clone was detected only a few times. J is TRBJ1-2 and V is TRBV28; D is undetermined. V gave up 6 bases and J gave up 8 bases, with 22 bases separating them. The CDR3 length is 15 residues. Germline V gene data show CDR1 as MDHEN and CDR2 as SYDVKM. In DNA form, the CDR3 reads TGTGCCAGCAGGACGACTGGCGGCGGTAACTGGGGCTACACCTTC. Residues: CASRTTGGGNWGYTF.

In its sample, this clone was seen a few times. This chain uses TRBV28 with TRBJ1-5; 9 positions match TRBD1. The V segment lost 4 bases and the J segment 4 bases; nucleotides outside the gene matches: 5. Germline loops: CDR1 MDHEN, CDR2 SYDVKM. There are 15 residues in the CDR3. The CDR3 here is CASSSAGTGNQPQHF. CDR3 nucleotides: TGTGCCAGCAGTTCCGCCGGGACAGGGAATCAGCCCCAGCATTTT.

The V and J genes are TRBV30 and TRBJ2-3, with 12 positions matching TRBD2. The CDR3 runs to 15 residues. Unmatched junction bases numbered 4, after V lost 4 bases and J lost 2 bases. Germline assignment: CDR1 GTSNPN and CDR2 SVGIG (reference sequence). The CDR3 region has the DNA TGTGCCTGGAAAGGACTAGCGGGATACACAGATACGCAGTATTTT. It is translated as CAWKGLAGYTDTQYF.

The V gene is TRBV10-1, the J gene TRBJ1-2; 8 nucleotides line up with TRBD1. Germline CDR1 is WNHNN and CDR2 is SYGVQD (reference sequence). This CDR3 is built from 12 residues. Trimming removed 10 bases from V and 8 bases from J; junction bases left unmatched: 9. DNA of the CDR3: TGCGCCATCCTGGACAGGGTTGACGGCTACACCTTC. Translating gives CAILDRVDGYTF.

The chain couples TRBV7-9 to TRBJ2-1; 8 bases align to TRBD1. The ends lost 3 bases at V and 8 bases at J; junction bases unmatched: 6. Germline loops: CDR1 SEHNR, CDR2 FQNEAQ (reference sequence). This CDR3 has 14 amino acids. This chain's CDR3 is CASSLWAGQDEQFF. The CDR3 nucleotides are TGTGCCAGCAGCTTGTGGGCGGGACAGGATGAGCAGTTCTTC.

This rearrangement joins TRBV5-1 to TRBJ1-4; D call uncertain. The V gene's germline CDR1 is SGHRS and CDR2 YFSETQ. CDR3 length equals 14 residues. V lost 6 bases and J lost 4, with 13 bases in between. The CDR3 region is CASTRSGGNEKLFF. The DNA for the CDR3 is TGCGCCAGCACTCGGAGCGGCGGTAATGAAAAACTGTTTTTT.

This clone was seen a single time. The chain uses TRBV4-1 and TRBJ2-2; 7 bases map to TRBD2. Per germline, CDR1 MGHRA and CDR2 YSYEKL. CDR3 length equals 18 residues. The V and J ends lost 5 bases and 0 bases, in that order; junction bases with no gene match: 12. For the CDR3, the DNA is TGCGCCAGCAGCTCAAGAGGAGCGGGACGCGCGAACACCGGGGAGCTGTTTTTT. Encoded protein: CASSSRGAGRANTGELFF.

In this sample, this clone turned up once. This rearrangement joins TRBV19 to TRBJ2-7; the D gene is possibly TRBD1 (5 bases). CDR3 size: 15 residues. Trimming took 6 bases from V and 1 from J, leaving 16 bases between them. Germline V gene sequence: CDR1 LNHDA, CDR2 SQIVND (reference sequence). CDR3 DNA sequence: TGTGCCAGTAGCATGATGTACAGGTCTTCCTACGAGCAGTACTTC. Translating gives CASSMMYRSSYEQYF.

The table lists this clone with a few counts. This chain connects TRBV19 to TRBJ2-7, with D perhaps matching TRBD1 (6 bases). The CDR3 sequence is 13 residues long. CDR1 is LNHDA, CDR2 SQIVND, per germline (reference sequence). Trimming cost V 1 base and J 6 bases, with 10 bases left between them. The CDR3 spells CASSIVTGSEQYF. The CDR3, as DNA: TGTGCCAGTAGTATAGTCACAGGGTCCGAGCAGTACTTC.

V is TRBV6-6 and J is TRBJ2-3, with 11 bases matching TRBD2. The germline V gene encodes CDR1 MNHNY and CDR2 SVGAGI (reference sequence). The CDR3 runs 16 residues. Trimming at V came to 6 bases and at J to 5 bases, leaving 10 bases not matched to a gene. The CDR3: CASRTTSGKGIDTQYF. The CDR3 coding sequence is TGTGCCAGCAGAACGACTAGCGGGAAGGGAATAGATACGCAGTATTTT.